This T cell receptor (beta chain) emerged from a study of spatial heterogeneity in lung cancer. J gave up 2 bases and V 11 bases, and 8 bases lay outside the gene matches. The CDR3 contains 13 residues. Germline-derived CDR1 and CDR2 are SNHLY and FYNNEI. This clonotype occurred many times. Regarding time point: sample taken at primary tumor resection. The input material, whole RNA from tumor, nontumor lung or frozen PBMC, was sequenced unsorted. Each CDR3 protein is one row after TCRdb ran MiXCR on the 5' RACE reads. The data contain about 36,000 distinct CDR3 sequences, 7% to 7.5% of them singletons.

The source material was PBMCs, sampled at surgery. The chain is built from TRBV2 and TRBJ2-5, with 7 positions matching TRBD2. The sequence came from a female donor with early-stage non-small cell lung cancer. The CDR3 loop is CAGSPGGQETQYF. CDR3 DNA: TGTGCCGGGTCCCCGGGGGGTCAAGAGACCCAGTACTTC.